The 25 T cell receptor beta chains reported below all come from one sample, sequenced in a study of T cells after yellow fever vaccination. TCRdb re-called the 5' RACE reads with MiXCR, one entry per CDR3 protein. The sample comprises some 550,000 distinct CDR3 sequences, approximately 21% of which are singletons, and around an eighth rests with the top ten. The material was PBMCs, obtained 15 days after the yellow fever booster vaccination. These receptors came from a man aged 25-40 years who received the YFV17D yellow fever vaccine.

The genes are TRBV6-2 or TRBV6-3 and TRBJ2-1, with a tentative D call TRBD2 (6 bases). The CDR3 has 16 amino acids. Germline CDR1 MNHEY, CDR2 SVGEGT. V lost 4 bases and J 7 bases, leaving 20 bases between the germline ends. The CDR3 here is CASSSVTEGFGNEQFF. CDR3 sequence (DNA): TGTGCCAGCAGTTCCGTTACGGAGGGGTTTGGGAATGAGCAGTTCTTC.

This chain links TRBV18 with TRBJ2-2; D perhaps matches TRBD2 (5 bases). V was trimmed by 6 bases and J by 3 bases, leaving 11 bases between them. CDR1 is KGHSH and CDR2 is LQKENI in the germline V gene. The CDR3 runs 14 residues. CDR3 bases: TGTGCCAGCTCTAAGGACTTAGACACCGGGGAGCTGTTTTTT. Translating it yields CASSKDLDTGELFF.

The J gene is TRBJ1-5, the V gene TRBV20-1; D not certain. Germline V CDR1 and CDR2: DFQATT, SNEGSKA (reference sequence). CDR3 length: 12 residues. As DNA, the CDR3 is TGCAGCGCCAGTAAAGGCAATCAGCCCCAGCATTTT. Its translation: CSASKGNQPQHF.

The chain recombines TRBV18 with TRBJ2-2; TRBD1 matches at 8 bases. CDR3 length: 17 amino acids. The V gene's germline CDR1 is KGHSH and CDR2 LQKENI. V shed 2 bases and J 4 bases; nucleotides not matched to a gene: 9. The CDR3 here is CASSPTGGSTGTGELFF. The CDR3 DNA follows: TGTGCCAGCTCACCAACAGGGGGATCAACGGGCACCGGGGAGCTGTTTTTT.

The chain employs TRBV18 and TRBJ2-7, with TRBD1 as a possible D gene (5 bases). CDR3 length equals 14 residues. Looked up from germline, CDR1 is KGHSH and CDR2 is LQKENI. V shed 3 bases and J shed 4 bases, with 13 bases lying between them. DNA of the CDR3: TGTGCCAGCTCACCCGTCAGGGATACTTACGAGCAGTACTTC. Protein sequence: CASSPVRDTYEQYF.

This clonotype has a handful of counts. The chain has TRBV9 and TRBJ2-7; 10 nucleotides line up with TRBD1. Trimming took 4 bases from V and 6 from J; bases not matched to a gene: 10. The CDR3 consists of 15 residues. CDR1 and CDR2 from the germline V gene are SGDLS and YYNGEE. The CDR3 sequence is CASSRTGTGVGEQYF. CDR3 nucleotides: TGTGCCAGCAGCCGGACCGGGACAGGGGTAGGCGAGCAGTACTTC.

CDR3 nucleotides: TGCAGTGCTAGGCGGCTCGGGGGGAGCGGGATTAACTCAGATACGCAGTATTTT. Amino acid sequence: CSARRLGGSGINSDTQYF. V and J are TRBV20-1 and TRBJ2-3, with TRBD2 identical over 7 bases. V lost 3 bases to trimming and J lost 4 bases; unmatched junction nucleotides: 19. Germline values: CDR1 DFQATT, CDR2 SNEGSKA (reference sequence). The CDR3 totals 18 residues.

The J gene is TRBJ2-5, the V gene TRBV5-1; a possible D gene is TRBD1 (6 bases). Germline V gene lookup returns CDR1 SGHRS and CDR2 YFSETQ. The CDR3 consists of 15 residues. This CDR3 is CATSLGWTEQETQYF. In DNA form, the CDR3 reads TGCGCAACCAGCTTGGGGTGGACAGAACAAGAGACCCAGTACTTC.

The rearrangement uses TRBV10-3 and TRBJ2-7; D is unresolved. This CDR3 is 16 amino acids long. Trimming pared 0 bases from V and 0 bases from J, leaving 12 bases between. Germline V gene data show CDR1 as ENHRY and CDR2 as SYGVKD. CDR3 loop: CAISESVRLYSYEQYF. In nucleotides, the CDR3 is TGTGCCATCAGTGAGTCGGTCCGTCTGTACTCCTACGAGCAGTACTTC.

This clonotype was recorded once. This chain connects TRBV10-3 to TRBJ2-7; maybe TRBD2 (5 bases). The CDR3 has 14 residues. Trimming stripped 10 bases from V and 0 bases from J, with 16 bases between. CDR1 is ENHRY, CDR2 SYGVKD, per germline. The CDR3 sequence is CATTLSRDSYEQYF. For the CDR3, the DNA is TGTGCCACCACCCTCTCCCGGGACTCCTACGAGCAGTACTTC.

The chain couples TRBV27 to TRBJ2-3; the D is unclear. The CDR3 sequence is 14 residues long. Germline V gene lookup returns CDR1 MNHEY and CDR2 SMNVEV (reference sequence). Trimming left V 3 bases short and J 5 bases short, with 12 bases between. CDR3 amino acids: CASSFRAFGDTQYF. Here the CDR3 DNA reads TGTGCCAGCAGTTTTCGGGCTTTTGGAGATACGCAGTATTTT.

The rearrangement uses TRBV7-2 and TRBJ2-5, with 8 bases lining up with TRBD1. The CDR3 length is 13 residues. Germline-derived CDR1 and CDR2 are SGHTA and FQGNSA. V lost 5 bases to trimming and J lost 5 bases; unmatched junction nucleotides: 4. The CDR3 DNA is TGTGCCAGCAGCGTCGACAGGGGTGAGACCCAGTACTTC. It yields the protein CASSVDRGETQYF.

The chain joins TRBV28 to TRBJ2-7; the match to TRBD2 covers 9 bases. The J segment lost 3 bases and the V segment lost 10 bases, leaving 10 bases of the junction unmatched. This CDR3 is built from 14 residues. Germline V gene sequence: CDR1 MDHEN, CDR2 SYDVKM. CDR3 sequence: CATTAAGGRYEQYF. CDR3 nucleotide sequence: TGTGCCACCACCGCGGCGGGAGGGCGCTACGAGCAGTACTTC.

CDR3 sequence: CSASGLAGEIDTQYF. The DNA for the CDR3 is TGCAGCGCGTCGGGACTAGCGGGAGAGATAGATACGCAGTATTTT. The gene calls are TRBV29-1 and TRBJ2-3; 14 bases align to TRBD2. V was pared by 7 bases and J by 5 bases, with 8 bases of the junction left unmatched. Germline V CDR1 and CDR2: SQVTM, ANQGSEA. The CDR3 spans 15 residues.

This clonotype occurred a few times. The chain recombines TRBV7-6 with TRBJ2-3; 9 nucleotides align to TRBD1. Germline lookup yields CDR1 SGHVS and CDR2 FNYEAQ. The CDR3 is made up of 15 amino acids. V lost 3 bases, J lost 3 bases, and 4 bases stayed unmatched. The CDR3 nucleotides are TGTGCCAGCAGCTTTGGGGACAGGGAAACAGATACGCAGTATTTT. Its translation is CASSFGDRETDTQYF.

The chain employs TRBV18 and TRBJ1-2; D perhaps matches TRBD1 (5 bases). Trimming cost V 3 bases and J 6 bases, with 20 bases left between them. This CDR3 is 16 amino acids long. CDR1 is KGHSH, CDR2 LQKENI, per germline. The CDR3 sequence: CASSPGQDPSGDGYTF. In DNA form, the CDR3 reads TGTGCCAGCTCACCCGGGCAGGACCCTTCGGGGGATGGCTACACCTTC.

This chain links TRBV5-1 with TRBJ2-4; D remains ambiguous. The germline V and J ends were trimmed by 0 bases and 2 bases, with 18 bases remaining between them. CDR1 and CDR2 from the germline V gene are SGHRS and YFSETQ. This CDR3 has 18 residues. DNA of the CDR3: TGCGCCAGCAGCTTGGGGGGAACACCGGTCACAACCAAAAACATTCAGTACTTC. Protein: CASSLGGTPVTTKNIQYF. Complete variable domain (other parts from reference TRBV5-1 and TRBJ2-4): KAGVTQTPRYLIKTRGQQVTLSCSPISGHRSVSWYQQTPGQGLQFLFEYFSETQRNKGNFPGRFSGRQFSNSRSEMNVSTLELGDSALYLCASSLGGTPVTTKNIQYFGAGTRLSVL.

This chain connects TRBV7-9 to TRBJ2-1; unclear D gene. The germline gives CDR1 SEHNR, CDR2 FQNEAQ (reference sequence). V dropped 8 bases and J dropped 6 bases, with 14 bases sitting between them. The CDR3 length is 13 residues. CDR3 protein: CASGPLDGNEQFF. CDR3 in DNA: TGTGCCAGCGGCCCCCTAGACGGCAATGAGCAGTTCTTC.

This chain joins TRBV5-1 and TRBJ2-5; no firm D call. Trimming stripped 3 bases from V and 4 bases from J, with 13 bases between. This CDR3 has 14 amino acids. CDR1 and CDR2 from the germline V gene are SGHRS and YFSETQ. This CDR3 reads CASSYSPGLETQYF. The CDR3 nucleotides are TGCGCCAGCAGCTATAGTCCAGGTCTAGAGACCCAGTACTTC.

This clonotype was observed a few times. CDR3 region: CASSSRTGAKNIQYF. DNA for the CDR3: TGTGCCAGCAGTTCGCGGACAGGGGCAAAAAACATTCAGTACTTC. The chain uses TRBV6-2 or TRBV6-3 and TRBJ2-4; 9 positions match TRBD1. Germline-derived CDR1 and CDR2 are MNHEY and SVGEGT. Losses at the gene ends were 4 bases for V and 4 bases for J; bases not matched to a gene: 5. The CDR3 is 15 residues long.

This clonotype showed up just a few times. The rearrangement joins TRBV10-3 to TRBJ2-2; TRBD2 aligns across 10 bases. The germline gives CDR1 ENHRY, CDR2 SYGVKD. The ends lost 10 bases at V and 4 bases at J; junction bases unmatched: 12. The CDR3 length is 16 residues. The CDR3 bases are TGTGCCACCACGGCGGCTAGCGGGAGTGGCACCGGGGAGCTGTTTTTT. As protein: CATTAASGSGTGELFF.

The DNA for the CDR3 is TGTGCCAGCAGTTACTCCCCCCTAGGATACGAGCAGTACTTC. Translated, it gives CASSYSPLGYEQYF. This chain joins TRBV6-5 and TRBJ2-7; D unresolved. This CDR3 region has 14 residues. V gave up 0 bases and J gave up 4 bases, with 10 bases separating them. Germline CDR1 MNHEY, CDR2 SVGAGI.

This clonotype was observed a few times. This chain joins TRBV15 and TRBJ2-1; TRBD2 agrees at 9 bases. CDR1 and CDR2 (germline): LNHNV, YYDKDF (reference sequence). The CDR3 spans 15 residues. V lost 6 bases, J lost 2 bases, and 5 bases stayed unmatched. DNA of the CDR3: TGTGCCACCAGGGATAGCGGGAGCACCTACAATGAGCAGTTCTTC. Its translation: CATRDSGSTYNEQFF.

The chain joins TRBV27 to TRBJ1-1; 7 nucleotides align to TRBD1. The J segment lost 10 bases and the V segment lost 5 bases, leaving 7 bases of the junction unmatched. From germline, CDR1 is MNHEY and CDR2 SMNVEV (reference sequence). CDR3 length equals 12 residues. This CDR3 is CASSIQGGRAFF. The CDR3 DNA reads TGTGCCAGCAGTATCCAGGGGGGACGAGCTTTCTTT.

The chain carries TRBV7-9 and TRBJ2-7; D uncertain. Trimming removed 5 bases from V and 3 bases from J, with 14 bases in between. The CDR3 loop spans 14 amino acids. The germline gives CDR1 SEHNR, CDR2 FQNEAQ (reference sequence). This CDR3 is CASSPPLWSYEQYF. The DNA of the CDR3 is TGTGCCAGCAGCCCTCCCTTATGGAGCTACGAGCAGTACTTC.